These 4 T cell receptor beta chains share one sample of origin, sequenced in a study of blood T cell repertoires in COVID-19. Only in-frame clones appear in the TCRdb table, and some are missing; sequencing was by immunoSEQ multiplex PCR. The sample holds 100,000 or so clones, 75% to 90% seen once. Sequencing was done on a sample of peripheral blood. Receptors originate from a human donor with acute or convalescent COVID-19. The donor label of this sample is uncertain.

J is TRBJ1-2 and V is TRBV27; D is ambiguous. Per the germline V gene, CDR1 is MNHEY and CDR2 is SMNVEV (reference sequence). The V gene lost 2 bases and the J gene lost 6 bases, with 10 bases spanning the gap. The CDR3 loop spans 13 amino acids. This CDR3 reads CASSLGGQNGYTF. The CDR3 region has the DNA TGTGCCAGCAGTTTAGGCGGCCAGAATGGCTACACCTTC.

The sample holds a few counts of this clone. CDR3: CSARTGGGYTF. As DNA, the CDR3 is TGCAGTGCCCGGACAGGGGGTGGCTACACCTTC. The chain carries TRBV20-1 and TRBJ1-2; 10 bases map to TRBD1. Trimming cost V 6 bases and J 7 bases; bases outside gene matches: 2. This CDR3 is built from 11 residues. Germline lookup yields CDR1 DFQATT and CDR2 SNEGSKA (reference sequence).

The chain couples TRBV12-3 or TRBV12-4 to TRBJ1-2; D is ambiguous. This CDR3 is built from 11 residues. Trimming pared 3 bases from V and 6 bases from J, leaving 5 bases between. CDR3 sequence (DNA): TGTGCCAGCAGTTTCTTTGATGGCTACACCTTC. This encodes CASSFFDGYTF.

The chain couples TRBV4-1 to TRBJ2-5; D might be TRBD2 (6 bases). This CDR3 region has 15 residues. From germline, CDR1 is MGHRA and CDR2 YSYEKL. V lost 4 bases to trimming and J lost 2 bases, with 14 bases between them. CDR3 loop: CASSRVGSGQETQYF. In DNA, the CDR3 is TGCGCCAGCAGCCGGGTCGGGAGTGGGCAAGAGACCCAGTACTTC.